This T cell receptor (beta chain) was captured by sequencing in a study of T-cell memory formation after mild COVID-19. TCRdb reprocessed the 5' RACE reads with MiXCR, giving one entry per CDR3 protein. The repertoire holds fewer than 300,000 distinct CDR3 sequences, 16% seen once, with roughly 21% in the top ten. Notes on the study in general: Mostly located in CM and EM were contracting CD4+ clones, with contracting CD8+ clones located in EMRA.

This CDR3 has 15 amino acids. Unmatched junction bases numbered 3, after V lost 4 bases and J lost 2 bases. Per the germline V gene, CDR1 is MNHEY and CDR2 is SVGAGI. Worth noting for this clonotype: Its antigen is undetermined.

This receptor was taken from a man in his late teens or twenties who had mild COVID-19 (a few samples of this study predate the infection). Cell type and time point are not known. The sample was PBMCs or a T cell subset sorted from them (not recorded which). The chain employs TRBV6-5 and TRBJ2-2; TRBD2 matches 8 bases. The CDR3 DNA reads as TGTGCCAGCAGTTGGACTAGCCCCAACACCGGGGAGCTGTTTTTT. Translated: CASSWTSPNTGELFF.